Below, 26 T cell receptor beta chains from the same sample are listed, as sequenced in a study of CD4 and CD8 cells across lung adenocarcinoma regions. MiXCR, run by TCRdb on the PCR reads, gives a single entry per CDR3 protein. The table shows a few thousand distinct CDR3 sequences, with 50% to 70% occurring only once. The source material was CD4+ T cells from the margin of a lung tumor. All receptors come from a female donor with lung adenocarcinoma. The CD4 and CD8 labels of this study may be unreliable.

This clonotype is termed medium-sized (0.01 to 0.1%). V and J are TRBV7-2 and TRBJ2-1, with 10 nucleotides matching TRBD2. Trimming at V came to 3 bases and at J to 7 bases, leaving 6 bases not matched to a gene. Germline loops: CDR1 SGHTA, CDR2 FQGNSA. This CDR3 is 15 amino acids long. The CDR3 coding sequence is TGTGCCAGCAGCTTGCTAGCGGGAGTTGGGAATGAGCAGTTCTTC. Protein sequence: CASSLLAGVGNEQFF.

Concerning this clonotype: The junction departs from the called germline gene at one end, perhaps through a read error. The chain uses TRBV10-2 and TRBJ2-3; D unclear. Per the germline V gene, CDR1 is WSHSY and CDR2 is SAAADI. This CDR3 contains 13 residues. CDR3 DNA sequence: TGCGCCAGCTTAGAGCTGGGGAAAGATACGCAGTACTTT. Its translation is CASLELGKDTQYF.

The V gene is TRBV25-1, the J gene TRBJ2-1; tentative D call: TRBD2 (6 bases). V shed 5 bases and J shed 0 bases, with 11 bases lying between them. Germline V lookup: CDR1 MGHDK, CDR2 SYGVNS. CDR3 length: 15 amino acids. CDR3: CASSSGLSSYNEQFF. The CDR3 DNA reads TGTGCCAGCAGTAGCGGGCTGAGCTCCTACAATGAGCAGTTCTTC.

The rearrangement joins TRBV6-5 to TRBJ2-1, with 8 positions matching TRBD1. The ends lost 0 bases at V and 10 bases at J; junction bases unmatched: 8. The CDR3 covers 15 residues. Germline V gene data show CDR1 as MNHEY and CDR2 as SVGAGI. In DNA, the CDR3 is TGTGCCAGCAGTTACTCTCGAGACAGGGGCCACGAGCAGTTCTTC. Protein sequence: CASSYSRDRGHEQFF.

The chain combines TRBV18 with TRBJ1-4, with TRBD1 identical over 10 bases. The CDR3 is 16 residues long. The germline V gene has CDR1 KGHSH and CDR2 LQKENI. J lost 5 bases, V lost 6 bases, and 9 bases had no gene match. CDR3: CASSSGQGIQNEKLFF. CDR3 DNA sequence: TGTGCCAGCTCCTCGGGACAGGGGATCCAGAATGAAAAACTGTTTTTT. Full variable domain (missing parts from reference TRBV18 and TRBJ1-4): NAGVMQNPRHLVRRRGQEARLRCSPMKGHSHVYWYRQLPEEGLKFMVYLQKENIIDESGMPKERFSAEFPKEGPSILRIQQVVRGDSAAYFCASSSGQGIQNEKLFFGSGTQLSVL.

The chain employs TRBV6-1 and TRBJ2-5; D perhaps matches TRBD2 (7 bases). The V end was cut by 6 bases, the J end by 5 bases, with 19 bases between. CDR1 and CDR2 from the germline V gene are MNHNS and SASEGT. CDR3 length: 15 residues. The CDR3 is CASSNLGGLGETQYF. CDR3 nucleotide sequence: TGTGCCAGCAGCAACCTGGGGGGGCTCGGGGAGACCCAGTACTTC.

This clonotype qualifies as medium-sized. This sequence joins TRBV27 and TRBJ2-3, with unresolved D. With 5 bases removed from V and 8 bases from J, the gap between germline ends came to 14 bases. The CDR3 sequence is 13 residues long. The germline CDR1 and CDR2 sequences are MNHEY and SMNVEV (reference sequence). As DNA, the CDR3 is TGTGCCAGCAGTATAAACGGGTGGGGTACGCAGTATTTT. It yields the protein CASSINGWGTQYF.

This chain uses TRBV7-2 with TRBJ2-5, with 7 bases lining up with TRBD2. The J call may not be correct, given that the DNA end is closer to TRBJ2-1. Germline V CDR1 and CDR2: SGHTA, FQGNSA. This CDR3 comprises 16 residues. CDR3 DNA: TGTGCCAGCAGCTTAGATGCCACCACCTCGCGGGAGACCCAGTTCTTC. Protein: CASSLDATTSRETQFF.

On this clonotype: A read error may account for a junction end that differs from germline. The rearrangement uses TRBV4-2 and TRBJ2-5, with D unclear. The germline V gene encodes CDR1 LGHNA and CDR2 YNFKEQ. The CDR3 totals 13 residues. The CDR3 sequence is CASNQAYGETQYF. The DNA for the CDR3 is TGTGCCAGCAACCAAGCGTATGGGGAGACCCAGTACTTC.

This chain uses TRBV27 with TRBJ2-3; 8 bases agree with TRBD1. The CDR3 loop spans 17 amino acids. From germline, CDR1 is MNHEY and CDR2 SMNVEV (reference sequence). The V and J ends lost 2 bases and 4 bases, in that order; junction bases with no gene match: 11. The CDR3 DNA follows: TGTGCCAGCAGTTTAAGGTTCGGACAGGGTAGGGCAGATACGCAGTATTTT. The encoded protein is CASSLRFGQGRADTQYF.

The chain employs TRBV6-1 and TRBJ2-1; TRBD2 aligns across 10 bases. Germline loops: CDR1 MNHNS, CDR2 SASEGT. V was pared by 7 bases and J by 9 bases, with 18 bases of the junction left unmatched. This CDR3 region has 17 residues. The DNA for the CDR3 is TGTGCCAGCATCAGGACTAGCGGCCACCTGGGGCCCCCTGAGCAGTTCTTC. This codes for CASIRTSGHLGPPEQFF.

CDR3 sequence: CASSYVSLATNTGELFF. CDR3 in DNA: TGTGCCAGCAGTTACGTCAGCTTAGCGACGAACACCGGGGAGCTGTTTTTT. The chain recombines TRBV6-5 with TRBJ2-2; the D gene is possibly TRBD2 (5 bases). From germline, CDR1 is MNHEY and CDR2 SVGAGI. With 2 bases removed from V and 0 bases from J, the gap between germline ends came to 13 bases. CDR3 length: 17 residues.

The chain recombines TRBV10-2 with TRBJ2-4; D gene uncertain. V lost 4 bases and J lost 12, with 16 bases in between. CDR1 and CDR2 (germline): WSHSY, SAAADI. CDR3 length: 13 residues. CDR3 bases: TGCGCCAGCAGTGTCAGTGCTGGAGAGACTCAGTACTTC. It is translated as CASSVSAGETQYF.

The genes are TRBV20-1 and TRBJ2-1; TRBD2 agrees at 7 bases. The end of the DNA fits TRBJ2-7 better, so the J call may be wrong. Germline V CDR1 and CDR2: DFQATT, SNEGSKA (reference sequence). This CDR3 region has 14 residues. CDR3 region: CSAGSSGNSYEQYF. The CDR3 bases are TGCAGTGCTGGCTCGAGCGGGAATTCCTACGAGCAGTACTTC.

The chain uses TRBV10-3 and TRBJ2-3, with D possibly being TRBD2 (5 bases). The V end was cut by 8 bases, the J end by 5 bases, with 8 bases between. The CDR3 loop spans 11 amino acids. Germline CDR1 is ENHRY and CDR2 is SYGVKD. CDR3 nucleotide sequence: TGTGCCATCTCTGAGGGAGATACGCAGTATTTT. Encoded protein: CAISEGDTQYF.

This chain uses TRBV6-5 with TRBJ2-2; 8 positions agree with TRBD1. J gave up 1 base and V 2 bases, and 0 bases lay outside the gene matches. Germline loops: CDR1 MNHEY, CDR2 SVGAGI. The CDR3 has 15 amino acids. The CDR3 is CASSYGTGNTGELFF. CDR3 DNA: TGTGCCAGCAGTTACGGGACAGGGAACACCGGGGAGCTGTTTTTT.

The chain combines TRBV7-2 with TRBJ2-1; TRBD2 agrees at 10 bases. V gave up 3 bases and J gave up 0 bases; unmatched junction bases: 2. The CDR3 loop spans 16 amino acids. CDR1 SGHTA and CDR2 FQGNSA come from the germline V gene. The CDR3 region is CASSFPSGSSYNEQFF. The CDR3 DNA reads as TGTGCCAGCAGCTTTCCTAGCGGGAGCTCCTACAATGAGCAGTTCTTC.

The V gene is TRBV6-1, the J gene TRBJ2-1, with 12 bases fitting TRBD2. The J call may be faulty, since TRBJ2-5 better matches the DNA end. CDR3 length: 14 amino acids. Looked up from germline, CDR1 is MNHNS and CDR2 is SASEGT. CDR3 sequence: CASTLAGGGETQYF. In DNA form, the CDR3 reads TGTGCCAGCACACTAGCGGGAGGAGGCGAGACCCAGTACTTC.

On this clonotype: One end of the junction is discordant with germline, which a read error may explain. This sequence joins TRBV6-4 and TRBJ2-3; the D call may be TRBD1 or TRBD2 (5 bases each). The CDR3 is made up of 13 amino acids. The V gene's germline CDR1 is MRHNA and CDR2 SNTAGT. CDR3 in DNA: TGTGCCAGCAGCGCCTGGGAGACAGATACGCAGTATTTC. Translating it yields CASSAWETDTQYF.

The V gene is TRBV6-1, the J gene TRBJ2-1; D possibly uses TRBD1 or TRBD2 (6 bases each). The J call may be wrong; the DNA end is better matched by TRBJ2-5. This CDR3 is built from 16 residues. Germline assignment: CDR1 MNHNS and CDR2 SASEGT. CDR3 sequence: CASGGLGHLSTDTQYF. In nucleotides, the CDR3 is TGTGCCAGCGGGGGGCTGGGGCACCTTAGCACAGATACCCAGTACTTC.

V is TRBV6-5 and J is TRBJ2-1; 11 bases map to TRBD2. The closer fit of TRBJ2-7 to the DNA end suggests the J call may be wrong. The CDR3 has 15 residues. CDR1 and CDR2 from the germline V gene are MNHEY and SVGAGI. The CDR3 DNA is TGTGCCAGCAGTTTGTTGACTAGCGGGATGAACGAGCAGTACTTC. This codes for CASSLLTSGMNEQYF.

The chain combines TRBV6-2 or TRBV6-3 with TRBJ2-1; D ambiguous. This CDR3 comprises 15 residues. V was clipped by 6 bases and J by 3 bases, with 15 bases between them. The germline CDR1 and CDR2 sequences are MNHEY and SVGEGT. The CDR3 loop reads CASSSDTDNYNEQFF. CDR3 nucleotide sequence: TGTGCCAGCAGCTCAGACACCGACAACTACAATGAGCAGTTCTTC.

A note on this clonotype: This CDR3 is missing its conserved last phenylalanine or tryptophan, likely due to a read error. The DNA is left out, because the CDR3 cannot be placed on it with certainty; the CDR3 is given as TCRdb lists it. The chain combines TRBV10-1 with TRBJ2-1; whether TRBD1, the table's D call, matches the DNA was not checked. The CDR3 spans 14 residues, counting both ends. Germline V CDR1 and CDR2: WNHNN, SYGVQD (reference sequence). The CDR3 region is CASSEQGSVGMGPA.

The genes are TRBV7-2 and TRBJ1-1; unclear D gene. V dropped 6 bases and J dropped 7 bases, with 15 bases sitting between them. Germline CDR1 and CDR2: SGHTA and FQGNSA. The CDR3 sequence is 13 residues long. In DNA, the CDR3 is TGTGCCAGCAGTGTCTACAGTACACTTGAAGCTTTCTTT. Amino acids: CASSVYSTLEAFF. Combining the CDR3 with reference TRBV7-2 and TRBJ1-1 gives the whole variable domain GAGVSQSPSNKVTEKGKDVELRCDPISGHTALYWYRQSLGQGLEFLIYFQGNSAPDKSGLPSDRFSAERTGGSVSTLTIQRTQQEDSAVYLCASSVYSTLEAFFGQGTRLTVV.

This clonotype was seen a handful of times. The CDR3 sequence is CASTRGTGFETQYF. Written as DNA, the CDR3 is TGTGCCAGCACAAGGGGGACAGGGTTCGAGACCCAGTACTTC. This chain joins TRBV6-1 and TRBJ2-5, with TRBD1 identical over 9 bases. The CDR3 runs to 14 residues. Germline CDR1 is MNHNS and CDR2 is SASEGT. The ends lost 7 bases at V and 5 bases at J; junction bases unmatched: 8.

The chain is built from TRBV6-1 and TRBJ2-3; no firm D call. The CDR3 length is 14 residues. Trimming left V 8 bases short and J 4 bases short, with 16 bases between. CDR1 is MNHNS, CDR2 SASEGT, per germline. CDR3 loop: CASLMRSDPDTQYF. DNA for the CDR3: TGTGCCAGCTTGATGAGGAGTGACCCAGATACGCAGTATTTT.